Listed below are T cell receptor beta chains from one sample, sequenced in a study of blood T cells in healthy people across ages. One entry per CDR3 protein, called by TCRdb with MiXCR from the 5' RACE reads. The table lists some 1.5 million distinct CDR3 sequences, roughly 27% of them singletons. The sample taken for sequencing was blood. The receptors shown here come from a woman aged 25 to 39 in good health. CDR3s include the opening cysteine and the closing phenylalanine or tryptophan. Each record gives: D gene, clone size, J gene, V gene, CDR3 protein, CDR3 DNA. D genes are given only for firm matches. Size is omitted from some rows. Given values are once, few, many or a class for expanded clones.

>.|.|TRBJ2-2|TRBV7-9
CASSFEPGDLYGELFF
TGTGCCAGCAGCTTCGAGCCCGGGGACCTTTACGGGGAGCTGTTTTTT
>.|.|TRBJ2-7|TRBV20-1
CSARDRAGLSSYEQYF
TGCAGTGCTAGAGATCGGGCGGGTCTGAGCTCCTACGAGCAGTACTTC
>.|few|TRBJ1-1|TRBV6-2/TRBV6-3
CASSYSMFGGTEAFF
TGTGCCAGCAGTTACTCGATGTTCGGGGGAACTGAAGCTTTCTTT
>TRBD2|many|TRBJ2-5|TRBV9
CASSVGAGGPFMRETQYF
TGTGCCAGCAGCGTAGGGGCGGGAGGTCCCTTCATGAGGGAGACCCAGTACTTC
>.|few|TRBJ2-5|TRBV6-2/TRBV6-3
CASRQSGRAQYF
TGTGCCAGCAGACAGAGCGGCCGGGCCCAGTACTTC
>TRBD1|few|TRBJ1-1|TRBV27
CASSQGAQAFF
TGTGCCAGCAGTCAGGGGGCTCAAGCTTTCTTT
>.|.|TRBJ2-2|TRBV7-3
CATILSGTPNTGELFF
TGTGCCACCATATTGTCCGGGACACCGAACACCGGGGAGCTGTTTTTT
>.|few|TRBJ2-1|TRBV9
CASSGGAPRGNEQFF
TGTGCCAGCAGCGGGGGGGCCCCGCGCGGCAATGAGCAGTTCTTC
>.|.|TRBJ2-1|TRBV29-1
CSVDWGSEQFF
TGCAGCGTTGATTGGGGTTCTGAGCAGTTCTTC
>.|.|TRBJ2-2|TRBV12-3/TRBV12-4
CASSFGTFQGERFF
TGTGCCAGCAGCTTCGGGACGTTCCAAGGGGAGCGGTTTTTT
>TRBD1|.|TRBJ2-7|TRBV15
CATSKKSGGEQYF
TGTGCCACCAGCAAGAAATCAGGGGGCGAGCAGTACTTC
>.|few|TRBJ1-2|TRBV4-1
CASSQDTVELSGGYTF
TGCGCCAGCAGCCAAGATACGGTGGAGCTCTCGGGGGGCTACACCTTC
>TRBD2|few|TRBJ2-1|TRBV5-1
CASRERLAGNEQFF
TGCGCCAGCAGGGAGAGACTAGCGGGCAATGAGCAGTTCTTC
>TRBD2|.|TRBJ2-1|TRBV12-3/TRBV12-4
CASSFGRAGVTHEQFF
TGTGCCAGCAGTTTCGGCCGAGCGGGAGTTACACATGAGCAGTTCTTC
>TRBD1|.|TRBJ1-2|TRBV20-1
CSASAPRGRSYGYTF
TGCAGTGCTAGTGCCCCCAGGGGGCGGAGCTATGGCTACACCTTC
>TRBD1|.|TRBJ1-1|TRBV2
CASRMTGGNTEAFF
TGTGCCAGCAGGATGACAGGGGGGAACACTGAAGCTTTCTTT
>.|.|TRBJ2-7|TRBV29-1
CGAYGGDNEQYF
TGCGGCGCTTACGGTGGAGACAATGAGCAGTACTTC
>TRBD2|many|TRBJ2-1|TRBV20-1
CSARDGGLAGGGELGEQFF
TGCAGTGCTAGAGATGGAGGACTAGCGGGGGGTGGAGAGTTGGGTGAGCAGTTCTTC
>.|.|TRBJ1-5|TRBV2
CASSEGRQAFNQPQHF
TGTGCCAGCAGTGAAGGGAGGCAGGCCTTCAATCAGCCCCAGCATTTT
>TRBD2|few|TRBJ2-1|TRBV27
CASSLWEGREQFF
TGTGCCAGCAGTTTGTGGGAGGGCCGCGAGCAGTTCTTC
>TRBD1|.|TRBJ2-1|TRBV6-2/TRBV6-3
CASRPRDRGLNEQFF
TGTGCCAGCAGGCCCCGGGACAGGGGGCTCAATGAGCAGTTCTTC
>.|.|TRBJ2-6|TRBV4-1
CASTGRTSSGANVLTF
TGCGCCAGCACCGGCAGAACAAGCTCTGGGGCCAACGTCCTGACTTTC
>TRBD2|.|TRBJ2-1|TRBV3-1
CASSQSRGGRDNEQFF
TGTGCCAGCAGCCAGTCGCGGGGGGGCCGGGACAATGAGCAGTTCTTC
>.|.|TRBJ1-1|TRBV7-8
CASSLLAGGLSEAFF
TGTGCCAGCAGCTTATTGGCGGGGGGCTTATCTGAAGCTTTCTTT
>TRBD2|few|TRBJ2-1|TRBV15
CATSRRTSGAYNEQFF
TGTGCCACCAGCAGAAGGACTAGCGGGGCCTACAATGAGCAGTTCTTC
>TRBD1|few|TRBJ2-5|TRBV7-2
CASSSSTARGQGAQYF
TGTGCCAGCAGCTCCTCGACTGCGCGGGGACAGGGGGCCCAGTACTTC
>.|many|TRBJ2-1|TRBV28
CASSRVANEQFF
TGTGCCAGCAGTCGGGTAGCCAATGAGCAGTTCTTC
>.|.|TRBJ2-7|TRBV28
CASSPPRVLTSYEQYF
TGTGCCAGCAGTCCACCTCGCGTACTAACATCTTACGAGCAGTACTTC
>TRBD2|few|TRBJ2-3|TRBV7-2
CASSYQPGLVTDTQYF
TGTGCCAGCAGCTATCAACCGGGACTAGTGACAGATACGCAGTATTTT
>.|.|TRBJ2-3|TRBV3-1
CASSQGRASTQYF
TGTGCCAGCAGCCAAGGTAGAGCGAGTACGCAGTATTTT
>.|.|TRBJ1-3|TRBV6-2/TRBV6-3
CASADSRSGNTIYF
TGTGCCAGCGCCGACAGCCGCTCTGGAAACACCATATATTTT
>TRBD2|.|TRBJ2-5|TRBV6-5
CASRPLAGVRETQYF
TGTGCCAGCAGACCACTAGCGGGAGTCCGGGAGACCCAGTACTTC
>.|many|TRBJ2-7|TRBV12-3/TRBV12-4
CASSLGAGVISYEQYF
TGTGCCAGCAGTTTAGGGGCAGGGGTAATTTCCTACGAGCAGTACTTC
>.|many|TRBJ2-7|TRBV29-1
CSVVEESKGSEQYF
TGCAGCGTTGTCGAAGAAAGTAAGGGTTCGGAGCAGTACTTC
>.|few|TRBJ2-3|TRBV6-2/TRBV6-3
CASRPSGSGDMQYF
TGTGCCAGCAGACCAAGCGGGTCTGGAGATATGCAGTATTTT
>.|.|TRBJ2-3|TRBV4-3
CASSRTLASTDTQYF
TGCGCCAGCAGTCGTACCCTCGCCAGCACAGATACGCAGTATTTT
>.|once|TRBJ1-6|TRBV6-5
CASSCSSGGRPPLHF
TGTGCCAGCAGTTGCTCGTCGGGGGGCAGGCCACCCCTCCACTTT
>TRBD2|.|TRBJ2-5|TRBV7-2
CASRYNAGGETQYF
TGTGCCAGCAGATATAACGCGGGGGGAGAGACTCAGTACTTC
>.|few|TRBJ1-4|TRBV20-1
CSARDLSLGNEKLFF
TGCAGTGCTAGAGACCTAAGTCTAGGGAATGAAAAACTGTTTTTT
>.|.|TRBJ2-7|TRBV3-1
CASSNTGNEQYF
TGTGCCAGCAGCAACACAGGGAATGAGCAGTACTTC
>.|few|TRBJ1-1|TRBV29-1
CSVAPYGDTEAFF
TGCAGCGTTGCACCGTACGGGGACACTGAAGCTTTCTTT
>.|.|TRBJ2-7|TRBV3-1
CASSRRQDLEQYF
TGTGCCAGCAGCCGTCGGCAGGACCTCGAGCAGTACTTC
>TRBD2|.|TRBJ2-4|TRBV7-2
CASSLGSGVSSPEQYF
TGTGCCAGCAGCTTAGGGAGCGGGGTATCCTCTCCTGAGCAGTACTTC
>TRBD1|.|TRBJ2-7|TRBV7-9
CSSSLGTAVYEQYF
TGTTCCAGCAGCTTAGGGACAGCGGTTTACGAGCAGTACTTC
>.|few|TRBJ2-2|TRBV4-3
CASSQDSRPYTGELFF
TGCGCCAGCAGCCAAGATAGTCGGCCCTACACCGGGGAGCTGTTTTTT
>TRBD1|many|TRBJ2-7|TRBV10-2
CASSDRARGYEQYF
TGCGCCAGCAGCGACAGGGCGAGGGGCTACGAGCAGTACTTC
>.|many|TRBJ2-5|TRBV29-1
CSVVPTGAQETQYF
TGCAGCGTTGTTCCTACCGGCGCTCAAGAGACCCAGTACTTC
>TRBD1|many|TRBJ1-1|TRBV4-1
CASSLPQGGRTEAFF
TGCGCCAGCAGCCTCCCGCAGGGGGGAAGAACTGAAGCTTTCTTT
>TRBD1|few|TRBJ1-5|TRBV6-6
CASSKQGAPYSNQPQHF
TGTGCCAGCAGTAAACAGGGGGCCCCTTATAGCAATCAGCCCCAGCATTTT
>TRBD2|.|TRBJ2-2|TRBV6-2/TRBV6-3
CASSLPRRGTTGELFF
TGTGCCAGCAGCCTCCCGCGGCGGGGGACCACCGGGGAGCTGTTTTTT
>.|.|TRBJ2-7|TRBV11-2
CASSFRVAPYEQYF
TGTGCCAGCAGCTTTCGCGTGGCTCCCTACGAGCAGTACTTC
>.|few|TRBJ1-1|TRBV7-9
CASSRETAFF
TGTGCCAGCAGCAGGGAGACAGCTTTCTTT
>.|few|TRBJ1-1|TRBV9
CASSVLVNTEAFF
TGTGCCAGCAGCGTGCTTGTGAACACTGAAGCTTTCTTT
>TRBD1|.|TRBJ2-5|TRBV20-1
CSAPIGGQGLETQYF
TGCAGTGCTCCCATCGGGGGACAGGGGTTAGAGACCCAGTACTTC
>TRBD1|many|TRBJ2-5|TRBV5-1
CASSMDRGLEETQYF
TGCGCCAGCAGCATGGACAGGGGGCTGGAGGAGACCCAGTACTTC
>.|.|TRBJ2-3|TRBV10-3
CAISEFGGTDTQYF
TGTGCCATCAGTGAGTTTGGCGGCACAGATACGCAGTATTTT
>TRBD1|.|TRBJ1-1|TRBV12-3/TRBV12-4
CASRDGGGQGLNTEAFF
TGTGCCAGCAGAGACGGGGGAGGACAGGGCTTGAACACTGAAGCTTTCTTT
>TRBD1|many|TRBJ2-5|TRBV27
CASSFRGQEETQYF
TGTGCCAGCAGTTTCCGAGGACAGGAAGAGACCCAGTACTTC